This T cell receptor beta chain was recovered during a study of breast tumors, draining lymph nodes, adjacent tissues. General study points: Luminal-like breast cancer showed significantly greater tumor-nontumor repertoire similarity than basal-like breast cancer did. Compared with lymph nodes, tumors were less diverse; compared with nontumor tissue, more.

TCRdb re-derived calls from the multiplex PCR reads in MiXCR, one entry per CDR3 protein. The sample carries under 80,000 distinct CDR3 sequences, approximately 47% recorded once. Trimming took 5 bases from V and 5 from J; bases not matched to a gene: 9. There are 15 residues in the CDR3. Germline loops: CDR1 SGHAT, CDR2 FQNNGV. In this sample, this clonotype turned up many times. Its matching antigen is unknown. The material sequenced was breast tumor tissue. The clonotype comes from a female donor with breast cancer. Some clones in this sample may be carry-over from other donors' samples. The chain is built from TRBV11-2 and TRBJ2-1; 7 nucleotides match TRBD2. DNA of the CDR3: TGTGCCAGCAGCCCCCTCCTAGCGGCTAACAATGAGCAGTTCTTC. Its protein is CASSPLLAANNEQFF.